This T cell receptor beta chain was found in a study of technical replicates of blood from several donors. The method was immunoSEQ multiplex PCR; TCRdb's version includes in-frame clones alone and lacks a portion of them. The table records 12,000 or so clones, roughly 92% of them present only once. V was pared by 5 bases and J by 7 bases, with 9 bases of the junction left unmatched. The CDR3 contains 15 residues. Germline loops: CDR1 LGHNA, CDR2 YNFKEQ. The TCR sequence derives from a human donor in good health. The sequenced sample consisted of PBMCs. V usage is TRBV4-2 and J usage is TRBJ1-5, with TRBD1 matching over 9 bases. In DNA form, the CDR3 reads TGTGCCAGCAGCAGGGACAGGGAGATGAGACAGCCCCAGCATTTT. This encodes CASSRDREMRQPQHF.